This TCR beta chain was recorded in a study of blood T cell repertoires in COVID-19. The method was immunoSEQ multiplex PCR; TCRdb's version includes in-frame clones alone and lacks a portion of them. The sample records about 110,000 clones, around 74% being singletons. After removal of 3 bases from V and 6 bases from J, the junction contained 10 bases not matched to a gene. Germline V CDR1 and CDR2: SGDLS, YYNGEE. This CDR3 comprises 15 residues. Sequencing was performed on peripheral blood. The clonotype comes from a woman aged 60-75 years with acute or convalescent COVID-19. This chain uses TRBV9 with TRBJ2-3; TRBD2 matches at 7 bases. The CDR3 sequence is CASSAGRNGGDTQYF. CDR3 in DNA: TGTGCCAGCAGCGCCGGCCGAAACGGGGGGGATACGCAGTATTTT.